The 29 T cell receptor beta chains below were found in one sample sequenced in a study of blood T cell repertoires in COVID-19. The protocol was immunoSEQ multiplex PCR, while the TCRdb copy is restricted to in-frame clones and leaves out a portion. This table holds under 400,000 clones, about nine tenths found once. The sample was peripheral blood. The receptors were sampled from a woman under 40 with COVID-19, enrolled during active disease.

The CDR3 here is CASSLLGRPQHF. The CDR3 nucleotides read TGTGCCAGCAGTTTGTTGGGGAGGCCCCAGCATTTT. The V gene is TRBV27, the J gene TRBJ1-5, with D unresolved. Germline V gene data show CDR1 as MNHEY and CDR2 as SMNVEV (reference sequence). The CDR3 is 12 amino acids. Trimming removed 3 bases at V and 9 bases at J, with 9 bases between.

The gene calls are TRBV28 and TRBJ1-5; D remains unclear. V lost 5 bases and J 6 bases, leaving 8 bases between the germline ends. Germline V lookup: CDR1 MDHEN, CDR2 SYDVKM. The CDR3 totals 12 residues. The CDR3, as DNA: TGTGCCAGCAGTCCACAGATTCAGCCCCAGCATTTT. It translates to CASSPQIQPQHF.

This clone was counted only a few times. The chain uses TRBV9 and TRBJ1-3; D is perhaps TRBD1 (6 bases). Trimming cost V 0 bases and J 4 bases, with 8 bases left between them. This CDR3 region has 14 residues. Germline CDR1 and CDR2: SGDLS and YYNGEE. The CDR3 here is CASSVVGAGNTIYF. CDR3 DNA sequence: TGTGCCAGCAGCGTAGTGGGGGCCGGAAACACCATATATTTT.

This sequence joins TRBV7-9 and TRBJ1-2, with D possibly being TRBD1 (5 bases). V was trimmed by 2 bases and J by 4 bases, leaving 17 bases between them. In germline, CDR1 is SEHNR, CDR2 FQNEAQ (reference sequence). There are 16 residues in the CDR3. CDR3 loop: CASSLPSGGMGYGYTF. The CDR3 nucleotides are TGTGCCAGCAGCTTACCCTCGGGGGGAATGGGCTATGGCTACACCTTC.

CDR3 protein: CASSFRARVGEQYF. In DNA form, the CDR3 reads TGTGCCAGCAGCTTCAGGGCCAGGGTAGGCGAGCAGTACTTC. The chain links TRBV5-8 to TRBJ2-7, with TRBD1 as a possible D gene (5 bases). This CDR3 is 14 amino acids long. V was shortened by 2 bases and J by 6 bases, with 15 bases between the two germline ends. CDR1 is SGHTS, CDR2 YDEGEE, per germline.

CDR3 in DNA: TGTGCCAGCAGCAGTCAGGATGGGAACACTGAAGCTTTCTTT. Protein: CASSSQDGNTEAFF. The V gene is TRBV7-9, the J gene TRBJ1-1; D is unclear. V was pared by 5 bases and J by 1 base, with 11 bases between. CDR3 length: 14 residues. Germline-derived CDR1 and CDR2 are SEHNR and FQNEAQ (reference sequence).

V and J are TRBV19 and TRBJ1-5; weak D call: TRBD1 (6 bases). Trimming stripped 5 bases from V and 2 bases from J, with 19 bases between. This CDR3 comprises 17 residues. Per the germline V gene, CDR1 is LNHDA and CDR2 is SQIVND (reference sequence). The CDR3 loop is CASSPTRGALGNQPQHF. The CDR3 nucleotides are TGTGCCAGTAGTCCAACCCGGGGGGCGCTTGGCAATCAGCCCCAGCATTTT.

CDR3 bases: TGCAGCGTTGAGTTTCCAGGGGCCTATGGCTACACCTTC. As protein: CSVEFPGAYGYTF. The chain employs TRBV29-1 and TRBJ1-2; D possibly corresponds to TRBD1 (6 bases). Trimming removed 3 bases at V and 4 bases at J, with 12 bases between. CDR3 length: 13 residues. Germline values: CDR1 SQVTM, CDR2 ANQGSEA.

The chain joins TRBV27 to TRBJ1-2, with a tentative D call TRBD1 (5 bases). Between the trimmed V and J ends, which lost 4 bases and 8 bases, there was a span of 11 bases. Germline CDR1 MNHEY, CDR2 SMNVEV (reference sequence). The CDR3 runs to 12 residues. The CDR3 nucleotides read TGTGCCAGCAGTTCTACAGGTTTCGGCTACACCTTC. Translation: CASSSTGFGYTF.

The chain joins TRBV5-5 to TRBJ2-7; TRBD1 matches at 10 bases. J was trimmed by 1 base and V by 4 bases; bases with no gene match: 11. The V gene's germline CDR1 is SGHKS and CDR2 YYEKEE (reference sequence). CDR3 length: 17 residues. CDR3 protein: CASSLGQGEAGSYEQYF. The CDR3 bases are TGTGCCAGCAGCCTCGGACAGGGGGAAGCTGGGTCCTACGAGCAGTACTTC.

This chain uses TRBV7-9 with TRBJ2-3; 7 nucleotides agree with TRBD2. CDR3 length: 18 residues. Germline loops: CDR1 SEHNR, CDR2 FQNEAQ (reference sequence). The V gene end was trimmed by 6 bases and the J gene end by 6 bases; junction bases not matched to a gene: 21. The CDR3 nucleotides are TGTGCCAGCAGACAGAACACGATTATAGCGGGCCTAGGGGATACGCAGTATTTT. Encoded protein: CASRQNTIIAGLGDTQYF.

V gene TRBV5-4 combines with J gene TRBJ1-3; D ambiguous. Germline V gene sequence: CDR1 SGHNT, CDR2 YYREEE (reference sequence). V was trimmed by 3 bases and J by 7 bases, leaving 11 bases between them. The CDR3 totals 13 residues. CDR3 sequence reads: CASSSGKENTIYF. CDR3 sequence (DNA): TGTGCCAGCAGCTCCGGGAAAGAGAACACCATATATTTT.

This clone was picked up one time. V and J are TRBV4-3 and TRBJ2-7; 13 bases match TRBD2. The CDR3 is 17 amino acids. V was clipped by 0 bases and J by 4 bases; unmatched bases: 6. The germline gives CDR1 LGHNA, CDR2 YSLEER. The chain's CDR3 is CASSQDSTSGGGYEQYF. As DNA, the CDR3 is TGCGCCAGCAGCCAAGATTCCACTAGCGGGGGGGGATACGAGCAGTACTTC.

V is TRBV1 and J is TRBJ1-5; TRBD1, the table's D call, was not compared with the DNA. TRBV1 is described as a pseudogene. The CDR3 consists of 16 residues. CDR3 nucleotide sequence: TGCACCAGCAGCGTACACAGGGGGTTGGGCAATCAGCCCCAGCATTTT. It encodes CTSSVHRGLGNQPQHF.

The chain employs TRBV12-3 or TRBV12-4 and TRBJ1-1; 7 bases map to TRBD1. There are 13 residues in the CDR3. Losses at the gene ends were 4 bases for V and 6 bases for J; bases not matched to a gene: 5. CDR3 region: CASSSRQGAEAFF. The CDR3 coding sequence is TGTGCCAGCAGTTCGAGACAGGGCGCTGAAGCTTTCTTT.

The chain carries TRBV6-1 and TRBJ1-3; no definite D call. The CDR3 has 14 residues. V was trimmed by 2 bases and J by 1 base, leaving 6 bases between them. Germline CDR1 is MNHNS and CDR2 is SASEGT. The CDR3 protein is CASSEYWSGNTIYF. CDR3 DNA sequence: TGTGCCAGCAGTGAATACTGGTCTGGAAACACCATATATTTT.

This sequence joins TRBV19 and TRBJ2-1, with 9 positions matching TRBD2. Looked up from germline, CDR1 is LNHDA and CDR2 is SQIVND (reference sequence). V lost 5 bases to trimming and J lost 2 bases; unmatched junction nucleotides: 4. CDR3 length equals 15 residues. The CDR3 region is CASSVTSGPYNEQFF. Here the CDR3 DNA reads TGTGCCAGTAGTGTGACTAGCGGCCCCTACAATGAGCAGTTCTTC.

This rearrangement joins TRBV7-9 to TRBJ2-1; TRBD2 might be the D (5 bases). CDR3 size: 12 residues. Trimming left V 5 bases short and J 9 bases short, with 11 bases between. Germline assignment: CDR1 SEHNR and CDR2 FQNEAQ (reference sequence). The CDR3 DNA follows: TGTGCCAGCAGCCCTAGCTACGCTGAGCAGTTCTTC. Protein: CASSPSYAEQFF.

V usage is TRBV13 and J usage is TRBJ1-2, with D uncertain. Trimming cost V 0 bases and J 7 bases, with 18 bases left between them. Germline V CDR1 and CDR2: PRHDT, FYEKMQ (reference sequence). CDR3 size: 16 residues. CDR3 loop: CASSLGRESYGSGYTF. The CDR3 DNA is TGTGCCAGCAGCTTAGGCCGGGAATCTTACGGGAGTGGCTACACCTTC.

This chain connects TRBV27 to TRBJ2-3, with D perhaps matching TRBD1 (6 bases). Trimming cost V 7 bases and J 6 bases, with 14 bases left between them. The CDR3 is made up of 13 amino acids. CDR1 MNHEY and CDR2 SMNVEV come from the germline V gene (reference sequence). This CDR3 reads CASITGTMDTQYF. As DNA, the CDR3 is TGTGCCAGCATAACAGGGACCATGGATACGCAGTATTTT.

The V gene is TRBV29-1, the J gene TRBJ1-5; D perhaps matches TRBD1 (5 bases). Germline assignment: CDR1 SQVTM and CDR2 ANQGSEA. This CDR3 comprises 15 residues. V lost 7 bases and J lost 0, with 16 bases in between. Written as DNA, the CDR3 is TGCAGCGCCATCATAAGGGGAAATAGCAATCAGCCCCAGCATTTT. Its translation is CSAIIRGNSNQPQHF. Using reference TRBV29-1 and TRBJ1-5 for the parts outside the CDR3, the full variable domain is SAVISQKPSRDICQRGTSLTIQCQVDSQVTMMFWYRQQPGQSLTLIATANQGSEATYESGFVIDKFPISRPNLTFSTLTVSNMSPEDSSIYLCSAIIRGNSNQPQHFGDGTRLSIL.

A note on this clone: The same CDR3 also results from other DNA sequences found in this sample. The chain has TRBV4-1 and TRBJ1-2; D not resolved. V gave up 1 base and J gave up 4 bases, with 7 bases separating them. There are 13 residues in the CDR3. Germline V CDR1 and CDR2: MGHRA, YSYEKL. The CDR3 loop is CASSQVGLYGYTF. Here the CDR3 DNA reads TGCGCCAGCAGCCAAGTTGGGCTCTATGGCTACACCTTC.

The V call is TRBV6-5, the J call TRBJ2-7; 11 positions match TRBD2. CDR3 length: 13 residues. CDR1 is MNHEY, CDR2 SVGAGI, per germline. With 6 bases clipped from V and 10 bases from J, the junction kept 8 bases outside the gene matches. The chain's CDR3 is CASSRSSGGFQYV. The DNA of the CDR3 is TGTGCCAGCAGCAGGTCTAGCGGGGGGTTCCAGTACGTC.

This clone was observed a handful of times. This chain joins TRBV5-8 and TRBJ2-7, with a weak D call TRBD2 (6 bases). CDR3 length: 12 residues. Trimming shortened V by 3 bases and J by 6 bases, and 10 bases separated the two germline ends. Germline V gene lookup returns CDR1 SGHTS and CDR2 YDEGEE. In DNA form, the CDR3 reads TGTGCCAGCAGCTCGGGGGACTTCGAGCAGTACGTC. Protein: CASSSGDFEQYV.

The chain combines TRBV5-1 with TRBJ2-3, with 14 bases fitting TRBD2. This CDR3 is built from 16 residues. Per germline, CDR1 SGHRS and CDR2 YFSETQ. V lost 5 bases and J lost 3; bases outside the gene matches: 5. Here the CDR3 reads CASSSGLAGGTDTQYF. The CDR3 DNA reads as TGCGCCAGCAGTAGTGGACTAGCGGGGGGAACAGATACGCAGTATTTT.

The CDR3 DNA is TGTGCCAGCAGCTCCCGGAGGGAGCGCTACAATGAGCAGTTCTTC. Its translation is CASSSRRERYNEQFF. The chain has TRBV7-8 and TRBJ2-1; perhaps TRBD2 as D (6 bases). This CDR3 contains 15 residues. The V gene's germline CDR1 is SGHVS and CDR2 FQNEAQ. Trimming shortened V by 4 bases and J by 3 bases, and 13 bases separated the two germline ends.

This chain's CDR3 is CASSQEWGGGGNTIYF. The CDR3 nucleotides are TGCGCCAGCAGCCAAGAATGGGGAGGAGGTGGAAACACCATATATTTT. The chain recombines TRBV4-3 with TRBJ1-3; D unclear. V was pared by 0 bases and J by 3 bases, with 12 bases between. The CDR3 contains 16 residues. Germline V gene sequence: CDR1 LGHNA, CDR2 YSLEER.

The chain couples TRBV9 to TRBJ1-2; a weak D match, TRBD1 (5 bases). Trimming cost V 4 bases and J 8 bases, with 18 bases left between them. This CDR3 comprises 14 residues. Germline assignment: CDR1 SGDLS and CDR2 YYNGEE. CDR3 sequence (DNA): TGTGCCAGCAGCCCAACAGGAGCCCAGAGGGGCTACACCTTC. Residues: CASSPTGAQRGYTF.

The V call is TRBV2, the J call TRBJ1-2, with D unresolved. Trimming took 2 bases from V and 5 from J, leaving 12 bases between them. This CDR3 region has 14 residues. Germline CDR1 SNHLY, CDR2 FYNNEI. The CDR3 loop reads CASSELRSVYGYTF. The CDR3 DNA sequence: TGTGCCAGCAGTGAACTTCGGTCGGTATATGGCTACACCTTC.